This TCR beta chain derives from a study of blood T cell repertoires in COVID-19. Per the authors' pipeline: Counts of nucleated cells, estimated from reference gene primer amplification, were obtained. TCRdb's copy holds only in-frame clones and misses some; the assay was immunoSEQ multiplex PCR. V, J and clone size are those of that table, while D and trimming were read from the DNA. This table holds approximately 200,000 clones, about 91% found once. In terms of age and location, participants ranged from roughly 18 to 100 years and lived in fewer than 30 US areas. The CDR3 consists of 16 residues. The germline V gene encodes CDR1 SGHRS and CDR2 YFSETQ. Trimming took 3 bases from V and 0 from J; bases not matched to a gene: 6. This clone was found a few times.

This receptor was obtained from a woman aged 40 to 50 with acute COVID-19. The chain combines TRBV5-1 with TRBJ1-3; 7 bases map to TRBD1. Sequenced sample: PBMCs or T cells enriched from blood (not recorded which). The CDR3 DNA follows: TGCGCCAGCAGCTCAGGACGGGACAGCTCTGGAAACACCATATATTTT. This codes for CASSSGRDSSGNTIYF.